This TCR beta chain originates from a study of cytomegalovirus exposure and HLA in healthy donors. Study-wide background: Genotyping of 300 to 450 donors showed that around 86% belonged to the Caucasian-associated ancestry cluster. Findings and caveats of the study: Cytomegalovirus association was listed for around 170 TCR beta chains. Relative to the approximately 700-donor mean, N-insertions were reportedly fewer in an Asian-associated ancestry cluster in a later analysis.

Points on this clone: Antigen specificity is unknown.

Both 60 Vbeta primers and 13 Jbeta primers went into the PCR. Using immunoSEQ multiplex PCR, the repertoire was profiled, and TCRdb retains in-frame clones only, with some absent. The data show roughly 100,000 clones, about 83% seen once. CDR3 length: 15 residues. V was shortened by 3 bases and J by 0 bases, with 11 bases between the two germline ends. CDR1 is ENHRY and CDR2 is SYGVKD in the germline V gene. This TCR was recovered from a man in his late teens or twenties in good health and CMV-seronegative. The material sequenced was PBMCs. The J gene is TRBJ1-1, the V gene TRBV10-3; D may be TRBD1 (5 bases). The chain's CDR3 is CAISDPPGMNTEAFF. The CDR3 DNA is TGTGCCATCAGTGATCCGCCAGGGATGAACACTGAAGCTTTCTTT.